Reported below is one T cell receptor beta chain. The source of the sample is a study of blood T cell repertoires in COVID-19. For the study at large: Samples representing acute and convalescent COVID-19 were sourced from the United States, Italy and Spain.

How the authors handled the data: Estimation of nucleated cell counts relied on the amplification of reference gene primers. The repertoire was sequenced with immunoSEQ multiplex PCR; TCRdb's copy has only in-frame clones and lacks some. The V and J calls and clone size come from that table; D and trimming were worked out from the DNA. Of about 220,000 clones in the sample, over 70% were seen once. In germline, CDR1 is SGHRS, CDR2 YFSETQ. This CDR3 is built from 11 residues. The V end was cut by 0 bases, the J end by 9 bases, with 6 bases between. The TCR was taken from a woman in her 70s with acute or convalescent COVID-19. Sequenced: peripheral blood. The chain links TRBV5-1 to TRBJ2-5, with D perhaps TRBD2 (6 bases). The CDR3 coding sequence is TGCGCCAGCAGCTTGGGGGGGGCCCAGTACTTC. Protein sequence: CASSLGGAQYF.